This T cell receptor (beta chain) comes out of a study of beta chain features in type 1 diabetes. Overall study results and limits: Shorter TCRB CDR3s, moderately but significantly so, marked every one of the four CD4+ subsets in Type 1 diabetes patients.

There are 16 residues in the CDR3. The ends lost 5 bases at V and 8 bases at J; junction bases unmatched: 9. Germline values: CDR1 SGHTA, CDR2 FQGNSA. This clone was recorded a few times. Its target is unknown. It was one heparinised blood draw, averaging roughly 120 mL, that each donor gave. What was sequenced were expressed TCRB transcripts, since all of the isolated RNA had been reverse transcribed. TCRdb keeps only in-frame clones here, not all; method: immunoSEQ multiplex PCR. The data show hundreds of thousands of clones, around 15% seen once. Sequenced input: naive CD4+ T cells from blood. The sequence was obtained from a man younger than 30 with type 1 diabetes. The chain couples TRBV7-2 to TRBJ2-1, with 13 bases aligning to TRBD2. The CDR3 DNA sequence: TGTGCCAGCAGCCGAAGACTAGCGGGAGGTAGCTATGAGCAGTTCTTC. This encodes CASSRRLAGGSYEQFF.